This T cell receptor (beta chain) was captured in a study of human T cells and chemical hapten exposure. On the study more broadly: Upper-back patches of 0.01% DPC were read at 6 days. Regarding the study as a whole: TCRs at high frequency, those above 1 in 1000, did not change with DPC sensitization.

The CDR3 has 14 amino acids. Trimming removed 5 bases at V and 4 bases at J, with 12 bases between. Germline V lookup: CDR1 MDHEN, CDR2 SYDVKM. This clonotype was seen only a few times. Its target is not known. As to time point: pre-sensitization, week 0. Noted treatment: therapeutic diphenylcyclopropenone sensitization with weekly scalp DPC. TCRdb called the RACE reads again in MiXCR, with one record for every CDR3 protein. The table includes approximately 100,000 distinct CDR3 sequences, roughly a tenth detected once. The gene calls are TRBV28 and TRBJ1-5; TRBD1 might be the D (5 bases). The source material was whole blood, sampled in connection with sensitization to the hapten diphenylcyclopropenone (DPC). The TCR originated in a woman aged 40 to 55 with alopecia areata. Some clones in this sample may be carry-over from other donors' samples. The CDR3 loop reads CASSLLDTNQPQHF. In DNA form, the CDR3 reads TGTGCCAGCAGTCTCCTGGACACAAATCAGCCCCAGCATTTT. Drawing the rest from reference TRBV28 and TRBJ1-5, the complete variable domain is DVKVTQSSRYLVKRTGEKVFLECVQDMDHENMFWYRQDPGLGLRLIYFSYDVKMKEKGDIPEGYSVSREKKERFSLILESASTNQTSMYLCASSLLDTNQPQHFGDGTRLSIL.